These 13 T cell receptor beta chains were all obtained from the same sample, sequenced in a study of identical twins. Each CDR3 protein gets one entry after TCRdb re-called the 5' RACE reads with MiXCR. The top ten hold 6% to 8.5% of the sample, which has under 350,000 distinct CDR3 sequences, nearly 9.5% seen once. This sample was shared with a second study, whose subject was yellow fever vaccine responses in identical twins.

The sequenced sample consisted of CD8+ T cells sorted from blood. The source is a woman aged 18-29 years in good health.

This clonotype has at least ten counts. This chain uses TRBV4-1 with TRBJ2-3; D perhaps matches TRBD2 (6 bases). V was cut by 1 base and J by 2 bases, with 22 bases left in between. CDR1 MGHRA and CDR2 YSYEKL come from the germline V gene. The CDR3 is 19 amino acids. CDR3 nucleotide sequence: TGCGCCAGCAGCCAAGGGAGATTGGGCGGAGGGGATATCACAGATACGCAGTATTTT. Translated: CASSQGRLGGGDITDTQYF.

The table lists this clonotype with many counts. The V call is TRBV6-4, the J call TRBJ2-1, with 12 bases identical to TRBD2. This CDR3 is built from 16 residues. The V gene's germline CDR1 is MRHNA and CDR2 SNTAGT. The V gene end was trimmed by 2 bases and the J gene end by 9 bases; junction bases not matched to a gene: 8. The CDR3 nucleotides are TGTGCCAGCAGTGACGCCACTAGCGGGGGGCATGCTGAGCAGTTCTTC. Its translation: CASSDATSGGHAEQFF.

This clonotype was counted ten times or more. This rearrangement joins TRBV7-9 to TRBJ2-1, with 9 bases fitting TRBD1. Germline CDR1 SEHNR, CDR2 FQNEAQ (reference sequence). V dropped 1 base and J dropped 7; count of bases not matched to a gene: 5. The length of the CDR3 is 15 residues. Here the CDR3 DNA reads TGTGCCAGCAGCTTAGGGACAGGGGATTTGAATGAGCAGTTCTTC. Its protein product is CASSLGTGDLNEQFF. Variable domain in full (rest from reference TRBV7-9 and TRBJ2-1): DTGVSQNPRHKITKRGQNVTFRCDPISEHNRLYWYRQTLGQGPEFLTYFQNEAQLEKSRLLSDRFSAERPKGSFSTLEIQRTEQGDSAMYLCASSLGTGDLNEQFFGPGTRLTVL.

The gene calls are TRBV28 and TRBJ2-3; D possibly uses TRBD1 or TRBD2 (5 bases each). CDR3 size: 15 residues. V dropped 7 bases and J dropped 1 base, with 15 bases sitting between them. Germline V gives CDR1 MDHEN, CDR2 SYDVKM. This CDR3 reads CASNPPGTRTDTQYF. CDR3 sequence (DNA): TGTGCCAGCAACCCCCCCGGGACGCGCACAGATACGCAGTATTTT.

This clonotype was recorded many times. The chain links TRBV6-9 to TRBJ2-1; TRBD2 aligns across 8 bases. Germline V gene lookup returns CDR1 MNHGY and CDR2 SVAAGI. The CDR3 is 17 amino acids. Trimming cost V 0 bases and J 8 bases; bases outside gene matches: 12. The CDR3 region is CASSYSNQLAAGDEQFF. CDR3 bases: TGTGCCAGCAGTTATTCGAATCAACTAGCGGCGGGGGATGAGCAGTTCTTC.

The chain employs TRBV4-3 and TRBJ2-1, with no clear D. Germline V lookup: CDR1 LGHNA, CDR2 YSLEER. The CDR3 has 14 amino acids. Trimming stripped 0 bases from V and 5 bases from J, with 8 bases between. The CDR3 DNA is TGCGCCAGCAGCCAAGATAGTGGAAACAATGAGCAGTTCTTC. The encoded protein is CASSQDSGNNEQFF.

This clonotype was observed a handful of times. The J gene is TRBJ1-2, the V gene TRBV20-1; D unresolved. Per germline, CDR1 DFQATT and CDR2 SNEGSKA (reference sequence). The V end lost 6 bases, the J end lost 0 bases, and 14 bases lay between the germline ends. This CDR3 has 14 amino acids. The CDR3 is CSAPPGISNYGYTF. In nucleotides, the CDR3 is TGCAGTGCCCCCCCGGGCATCTCTAACTATGGCTACACCTTC.

The CDR3: CATSDPGLAGEEETQYF. The CDR3 coding sequence is TGTGCCACCAGTGACCCGGGACTAGCGGGGGAGGAAGAGACCCAGTACTTC. V and J are TRBV24-1 and TRBJ2-5; 14 bases are shared with TRBD2. Trimming at V came to 4 bases and at J to 3 bases, leaving 6 bases not matched to a gene. Germline V gene lookup returns CDR1 KGHDR and CDR2 SFDVKD. This CDR3 is built from 17 residues.

This chain joins TRBV7-6 and TRBJ1-4, with D tentatively TRBD1 (5 bases). Germline CDR1 SGHVS, CDR2 FNYEAQ. Between the trimmed V and J ends, which lost 5 bases and 0 bases, there was a span of 10 bases. The CDR3 runs to 15 residues. Written as DNA, the CDR3 is TGTGCCAGCAGCATCGGGACGGCAACTAATGAAAAACTGTTTTTT. It is translated as CASSIGTATNEKLFF.

This clonotype was counted at least ten times. The chain employs TRBV5-1 and TRBJ2-1; the match to TRBD2 covers 11 bases. Germline lookup yields CDR1 SGHRS and CDR2 YFSETQ. J was trimmed by 5 bases and V by 3 bases; bases with no gene match: 10. The CDR3 spans 17 residues. CDR3 amino acids: CASSSQTRLAGNNEQFF. As DNA, the CDR3 is TGCGCCAGCAGCTCTCAAACCCGACTAGCGGGAAACAATGAGCAGTTCTTC.

This clonotype was found once. A much bigger clone sits one base away, suggesting this may be a read error. The V gene is TRBV12-3 or TRBV12-4, the J gene TRBJ2-6; tentative D call: TRBD1 (5 bases). The CDR3 sequence is 18 residues long. The CDR3 DNA sequence: TGTGCCATCAGTTTGGGGCAGTTTAAAGTCTCTGGGGCCAACGTCCTGACTTTC. Residues: CAISLGQFKVSGANVLTF.

This clonotype was observed many times. This rearrangement joins TRBV11-2 to TRBJ2-7, with D perhaps matching TRBD1 (5 bases). CDR3 size: 13 residues. V shed 5 bases and J shed 5 bases, with 13 bases lying between them. CDR1 is SGHAT, CDR2 FQNNGV, per germline. The CDR3 here is CASSPTQGHEQYF. The CDR3, as DNA: TGTGCCAGCAGCCCCACTCAGGGTCACGAGCAGTACTTC.

About this clonotype: Mismatch with germline at one junction end may stem from a read error. This sequence joins TRBV23-1 and TRBJ2-3; D is unresolved. TRBV23-1 is an open reading frame whose function is uncertain. The CDR3 is 14 residues long. The CDR3 region is CASSLSDSTDTQYF. The CDR3 coding sequence is TGTGCCAGCAGTCTCTCGGACAGCACAGATACGCAGTATTTT.